Detailed here is one T cell receptor beta chain. Its antigen is undetermined. All donors qualified as healthy HIV-negative adults and had experienced no recent acute infections or vaccinations. Researchers partitioned CD4+ cells into CD45RA+ naive and CD45RA-negative memory subsets. The CDR3 sequence is 16 residues long. Germline loops: CDR1 SGHTA, CDR2 FQGNSA. Trimming stripped 5 bases from V and 2 bases from J, with 16 bases between. This table comes from immunoSEQ multiplex PCR, and its TCRdb copy is limited to in-frame clones, with some not included. The sample records some 2,000,000 clones, 95% being singletons. The data derive from a study of shared clonotypes between healthy human individuals. Study conclusions and caveats: Larger richness was generally estimated for naive than memory subsets.

What was sequenced was naive CD4+ T cells sorted from blood. The subset: CD45RA+ positively selected. The clonotype comes from a man between 18 and 35 years old in good health. The rearrangement uses TRBV7-2 and TRBJ2-1; TRBD1 might be the D (6 bases). CDR3 sequence (DNA): TGTGCCAGCAGCCCGGGGCCACAGGGCGCCTACAATGAGCAGTTCTTC. Its translation: CASSPGPQGAYNEQFF.